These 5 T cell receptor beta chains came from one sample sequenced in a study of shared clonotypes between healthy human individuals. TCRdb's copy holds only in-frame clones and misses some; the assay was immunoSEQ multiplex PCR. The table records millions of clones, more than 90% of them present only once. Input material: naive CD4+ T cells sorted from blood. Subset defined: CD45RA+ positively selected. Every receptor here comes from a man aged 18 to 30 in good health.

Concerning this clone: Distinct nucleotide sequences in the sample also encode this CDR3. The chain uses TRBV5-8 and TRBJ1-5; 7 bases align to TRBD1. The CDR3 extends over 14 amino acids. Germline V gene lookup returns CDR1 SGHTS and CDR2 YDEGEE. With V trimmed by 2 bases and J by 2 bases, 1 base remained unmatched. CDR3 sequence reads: CASSFDRGNQPQHF. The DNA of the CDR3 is TGTGCCAGCAGCTTTGACAGGGGCAATCAGCCCCAGCATTTT.

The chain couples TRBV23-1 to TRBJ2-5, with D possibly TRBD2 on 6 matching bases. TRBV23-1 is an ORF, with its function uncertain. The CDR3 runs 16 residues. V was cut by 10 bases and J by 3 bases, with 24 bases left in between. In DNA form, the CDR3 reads TGCGCCATCCACTTGGGGAGGCTCCGGAGGGAAGAGACCCAGTACTTC. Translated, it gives CAIHLGRLRREETQYF.

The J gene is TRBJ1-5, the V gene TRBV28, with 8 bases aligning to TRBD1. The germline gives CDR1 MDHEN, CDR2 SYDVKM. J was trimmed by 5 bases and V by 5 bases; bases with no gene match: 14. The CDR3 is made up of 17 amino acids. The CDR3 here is CASSPAGQAILDQPQHF. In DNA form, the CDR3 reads TGTGCCAGCAGTCCTGCGGGACAGGCGATTCTTGATCAGCCCCAGCATTTT.

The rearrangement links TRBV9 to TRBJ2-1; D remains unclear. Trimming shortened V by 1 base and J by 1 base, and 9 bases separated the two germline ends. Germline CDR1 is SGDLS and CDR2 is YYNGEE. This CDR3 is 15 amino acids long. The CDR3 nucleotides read TGTGCCAGCAGCGTACAGGATAAGTCCTACAATGAGCAGTTCTTC. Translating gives CASSVQDKSYNEQFF.

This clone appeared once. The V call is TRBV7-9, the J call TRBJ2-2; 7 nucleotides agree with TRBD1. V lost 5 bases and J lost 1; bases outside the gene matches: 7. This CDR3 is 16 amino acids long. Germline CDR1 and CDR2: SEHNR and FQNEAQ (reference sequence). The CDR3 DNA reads TGTGCCAGCAGCACCCGGACAGGTCAGAACACCGGGGAGCTGTTTTTT. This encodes CASSTRTGQNTGELFF.